This TCR beta chain was profiled in a study of a mutant IDH1 vaccine in newly diagnosed glioma. V was shortened by 0 bases and J by 1 base, with 9 bases between the two germline ends. This CDR3 is 15 amino acids long. Germline-derived CDR1 and CDR2 are LNHNV and YYDKDF (reference sequence). Produced via immunoSEQ multiplex PCR; TCRdb's table is partial and in-frame only. The sample has under 150,000 clones; roughly 75% are singletons. This clone came up a few times. What it recognizes is unknown. Time point of the sample: week 11, during vaccination. The study gave 300 ug of mutant IDH1 20-mer peptide per vaccine dose, with topical imiquimod.

The starting material was PBMCs, obtained from a glioma patient whose treatment included an IDH1 peptide vaccine. The TCR comes from a man in his forties with glioma. The chain combines TRBV15 with TRBJ1-1, with TRBD1 as a possible D gene (5 bases). CDR3: CATSRDPGQNTEAFF. The CDR3 nucleotides read TGTGCCACCAGCAGAGATCCAGGGCAGAACACTGAAGCTTTCTTT.